This T cell receptor beta chain originates from a study of blood T cell repertoires in COVID-19. The germline CDR1 and CDR2 sequences are WSHSY and SAAADI. CDR3 length equals 14 residues. Trimming at V came to 6 bases and at J to 2 bases, leaving 5 bases not matched to a gene. Profiling relied on immunoSEQ multiplex PCR, and the TCRdb table lists in-frame clones only, not all of them. The sample has some 400,000 clones, 80% to 95% seen once; the top ten hold 0.86%. This chain joins TRBV10-2 and TRBJ2-7; 9 nucleotides align to TRBD2. The sequencing input was PBMCs or T cells enriched from blood (not recorded which). This clonotype was sampled from a middle-aged woman who had been exposed to COVID-19. CDR3 DNA: TGCGCCAGCAGGGGGACTAGCCCACCCTACGAGCAGTACTTC. This translates into CASRGTSPPYEQYF.